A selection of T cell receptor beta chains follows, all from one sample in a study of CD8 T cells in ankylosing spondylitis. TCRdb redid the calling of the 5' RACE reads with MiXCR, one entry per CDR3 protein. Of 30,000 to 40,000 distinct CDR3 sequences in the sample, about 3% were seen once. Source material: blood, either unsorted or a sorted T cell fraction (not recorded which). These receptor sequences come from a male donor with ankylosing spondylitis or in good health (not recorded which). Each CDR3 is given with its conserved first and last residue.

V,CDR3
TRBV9,CASSFGQGTNYGYTF
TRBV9,CASSPDGQGGSGANVLTF
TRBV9,CASSRSPQVTDTQYF
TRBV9,CASSAGRESYNEQFF
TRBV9,CASAQGTSGRTGELFF
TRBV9,CASSVGSGELFF
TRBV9,CASSVDLAGGADTQYF
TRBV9,CASSVGGREGETQYF
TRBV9,CASSTTSGRPPGELFF
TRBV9,CASSAGPGRAKNIQYF
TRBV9,CASSTRARGRVTGELFF
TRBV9,CASSVGAAQETQYF
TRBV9,CASGRTVNTGELFF
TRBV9,CASSVVGDVGNEQFF
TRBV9,CATSVDRDPETQYF
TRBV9,CASSVGPGGSGYTF
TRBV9,CASSVAGTPSQETQYF
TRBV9,CASSAAGATYNEQFF
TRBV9,CASSVGAGQGTVGELFF
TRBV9,CASSAAASRKLFF
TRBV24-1,CATSDDVMREGTDTQYF
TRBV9,CASSARTGRTGELFF
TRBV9,CASSPLPGQVNTEAFF
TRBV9,CASSAGDFRGTKNIQYF
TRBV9,CASSVAGTGGTEAFF
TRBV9,CASSVDRVGTGELFF
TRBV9,CASSAEGGGYNEQFF
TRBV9,CASSVDGTSGGETQYF
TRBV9,CASSVEAGGPGDTQYF
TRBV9,CASSARGGDNTDTQYF
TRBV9,CASSITGTGATDTQYF
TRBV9,CASSPTVSGRAKNIQYF
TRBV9,CASSPQYNEQFF
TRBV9,CASSGEGFSPLHF
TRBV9,CASSAWGGVGTEAFF
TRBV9,CASSVYTGLSGANVLTF
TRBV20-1,CSAARGALSEQFF
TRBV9,CASSARSAGGPLAETQYF
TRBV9,CASSSATSGGETQYF
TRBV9,CASSVGGPRAYNEQFF
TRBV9,CASSRQGSSYNEQFF
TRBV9,CASSVDRGLNTEAFF
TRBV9,CASSPVAGGRYNEQFF
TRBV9,CASSVDPGPGETQYF
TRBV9,CASSNRDRGYETQYF
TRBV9,CASSVMGRVLNEQFF
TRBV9,CASSGDRGRFSGANVLTF
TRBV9,CASSPQGARTDTQYF
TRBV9,CASSLGLAGGPGFSNEQFF
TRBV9,CATHPGQGSSGANVLTF
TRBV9,CASSVVSGGGVNTGELFF
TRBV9,CASSVEVEGEQFF